The rows below give T cell receptor beta chains drawn from one sample of a study of T and B cells in COVID-19 patients. TCRdb analysed the multiplex PCR reads with MiXCR anew, one entry per CDR3 protein. The profile covers about 8,200 distinct CDR3 sequences, with 40% appearing a single time and roughly 3.5% taken by the ten largest. Sequencing was performed on blood. These receptors came from a human donor who had recovered from COVID-19. CDR3s include the opening cysteine and the closing phenylalanine or tryptophan. A D gene is named only where the DNA matches it firmly. Expanded clones are given a class, and other clones once, few, many or no size at all.

V gene	clone size	D gene	J gene	CDR3 DNA	CDR3 protein
TRBV27	few	.	TRBJ2-5	TGTGCCAGCAGTCCGCGACAAAAAGAGACCCAGTACTTC	CASSPRQKETQYF
TRBV5-6	.	.	TRBJ2-6	TGTGCCAGCGCCCCTCGGACGTCTGGGGCCAACGTCCTGACTTTC	CASAPRTSGANVLTF
TRBV6-2/TRBV6-3	few	.	TRBJ1-1	TGTGCCAGCAGTCAGACACAGAACACTGAAGCTTTCTTT	CASSQTQNTEAFF
TRBV6-5	.	.	TRBJ2-2	TGTGCCACCAAAGGGCGGATGAACACCGGGGAGCTGTTTTTT	CATKGRMNTGELFF
TRBV6-2/TRBV6-3	few	.	TRBJ2-7	TGTGCCAGCAGGAAAGCCGGGACACTATACGAGCAGTACTTC	CASRKAGTLYEQYF
TRBV29-1	medium-sized	TRBD1	TRBJ2-5	TGCAGCGTCCGGGACAGGGGGAACCGGGAGACCCAGTACTTC	CSVRDRGNRETQYF
TRBV6-6	.	TRBD2	TRBJ2-1	TGTGCCAGCAGACCGGGGACTAGCGGGGTCGATGAGCAGTTCTTC	CASRPGTSGVDEQFF
TRBV5-6	.	.	TRBJ2-3	TGTGCCAGCAGCTTGGCCAACAGGGCAGATACGCAGTATTTT	CASSLANRADTQYF
TRBV5-5	.	.	TRBJ1-1	TGTGCCAGCAGCTTGGGTCAGATGAACACTGAAGCTTTCTTT	CASSLGQMNTEAFF
TRBV19	.	TRBD1	TRBJ1-4	TGTGCCAGTACCCCCCGGGACAGGGAGGAAAAACTGTTTTTT	CASTPRDREEKLFF
TRBV12-3/TRBV12-4	few	.	TRBJ2-1	TGTGCCAGCAGTTTAGCCACAGGGCCTCAGAGCTTC	CASSLATGPQSF
TRBV15	few	.	TRBJ1-6	TGTGCCACCTCGGTAGGTTCGACACCCCTCCACTTT	CATSVGSTPLHF
TRBV6-2/TRBV6-3	.	.	TRBJ1-6	TGTGCCAGCAGTTCAAACTCCCTGGACTATAATTCACCCCTCCACTTT	CASSSNSLDYNSPLHF
TRBV5-5	.	.	TRBJ2-2	TGTGCCAGCAGCGGCCCACCAGGTCCTTCGAACACCGGGGAGCTGTTTTTT	CASSGPPGPSNTGELFF